This T cell receptor (beta chain) was captured by sequencing in a study of T cells in Graves' hyperthyroidism and ophthalmopathy. Whole-study results and caveats: Onset of ophthalmopathy came a median approximately 6 months after the model predicted it. A 13 V-J model separated ophthalmopathy from stable hyperthyroidism. Most thyroid clonotypes expanded above 0.001 were also detected in blood.

Germline V gene data show CDR1 as LGHDT and CDR2 as YNNKEL (reference sequence). The CDR3 has 16 residues. Trimming shortened V by 5 bases and J by 6 bases, and 19 bases separated the two germline ends. RNA transcripts were the template for amplifying TCR beta CDR3 regions. The TCR CDR3 first-round RT-PCR relied on the HTBI primer set. In TCRdb, the multiplex PCR reads were re-called with MiXCR into one record per CDR3 protein. The data contain approximately 430,000 distinct CDR3 sequences, 15% to 17% of them singletons. In its sample, this clonotype was seen many times. Its antigen is currently unknown. Diagnoses were made from clinical symptoms, serum measures (thyroxine and TRAb), thyroid ultrasound and orbital computed tomography.

This TCR derives from a woman aged 18-30 years with Graves' hyperthyroidism. The sample was blood. V usage is TRBV3-1 and J usage is TRBJ1-4; no clear D. The CDR3 DNA sequence: TGTGCCAGCAGCGCGACTCTGTCCGCGCTGGATGAAAAACTGTTTTTT. This codes for CASSATLSALDEKLFF.